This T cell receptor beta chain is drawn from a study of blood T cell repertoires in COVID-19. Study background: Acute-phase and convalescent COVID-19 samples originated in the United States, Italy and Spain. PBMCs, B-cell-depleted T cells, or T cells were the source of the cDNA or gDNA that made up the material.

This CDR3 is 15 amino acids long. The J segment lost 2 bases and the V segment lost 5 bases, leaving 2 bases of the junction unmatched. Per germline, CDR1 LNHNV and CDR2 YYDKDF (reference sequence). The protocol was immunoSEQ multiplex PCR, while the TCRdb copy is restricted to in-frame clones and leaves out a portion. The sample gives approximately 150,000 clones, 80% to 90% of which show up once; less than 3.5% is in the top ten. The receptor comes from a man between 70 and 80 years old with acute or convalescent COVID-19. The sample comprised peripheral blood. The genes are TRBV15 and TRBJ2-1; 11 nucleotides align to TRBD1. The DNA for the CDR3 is TGTGCCACCAGCCAGGGACAGGGGGCCTACAATGAGCAGTTCTTC. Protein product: CATSQGQGAYNEQFF.